Listed here are 27 T cell receptor beta chains from one sample, sequenced in a study of T cell changes during pregnancy in multiple sclerosis. TCRdb's table, derived via immunoSEQ multiplex PCR, lists solely in-frame clones and lacks some. The data hold around 40,000 clones, with 80% to 90% observed a single time. The sequencing here drew on CD4+ T cells from peripheral blood mononuclear cells, taken in the first trimester of pregnancy. Source of these receptors: a female donor with multiple sclerosis, enrolled in a pregnancy study.

The J gene is TRBJ2-3, the V gene TRBV7-9, with no clear D. The V end lost 0 bases, the J end lost 0 bases, and 13 bases lay between the germline ends. The CDR3 is 17 residues long. Per germline, CDR1 SEHNR and CDR2 FQNEAQ (reference sequence). CDR3 sequence: CASSLALETLSTDTQYF. The CDR3 bases are TGTGCCAGCAGCTTAGCGTTGGAGACCCTTAGCACAGATACGCAGTATTTT.

The chain employs TRBV12-5 and TRBJ2-1; TRBD2 is a possible D gene (6 bases). The CDR3 covers 16 residues. V was trimmed by 0 bases and J by 5 bases, leaving 14 bases between them. Looked up from germline, CDR1 is LGHNT and CDR2 is FRNRAP. CDR3 region: CASGLVYHGSDNEQFF. The DNA of the CDR3 is TGTGCTAGTGGTTTGGTATACCACGGGAGCGACAATGAGCAGTTCTTC. The complete variable domain, with remaining parts taken from reference TRBV12-5 and TRBJ2-1, reads DARVTQTPRHKVTEMGQEVTMRCQPILGHNTVFWYRQTMMQGLELLAYFRNRAPLDDSGMPKDRFSAEMPDATLATLKIQPSEPRDSAVYFCASGLVYHGSDNEQFFGPGTRLTVL.

This clone was counted between two and nine times. The chain employs TRBV10-3 and TRBJ1-5, with D perhaps TRBD1 (5 bases). V lost 4 bases and J 5 bases, leaving 9 bases between the germline ends. The CDR3 has 13 amino acids. Germline values: CDR1 ENHRY, CDR2 SYGVKD. The CDR3 spells CAISGEGDQPQHF. As DNA, the CDR3 is TGTGCCATCAGTGGAGAAGGGGATCAGCCCCAGCATTTT.

The chain carries TRBV5-1 and TRBJ2-6; maybe TRBD2 (7 bases). CDR3 length: 16 amino acids. With 4 bases removed from V and 0 bases from J, the gap between germline ends came to 11 bases. Per the germline V gene, CDR1 is SGHRS and CDR2 is YFSETQ. This chain's CDR3 is CASSRGGGSGANVLTF. The CDR3 DNA sequence: TGCGCCAGCAGCCGAGGGGGGGGCTCTGGGGCCAACGTCCTGACTTTC.

The chain carries TRBV5-1 and TRBJ1-1; D remains unclear. This CDR3 region has 15 residues. Germline CDR1 is SGHRS and CDR2 is YFSETQ. The V end lost 5 bases, the J end lost 1 base, and 15 bases lay between the germline ends. CDR3 nucleotides: TGCGCCAGCAGTTTTGACACCGCAGGGAACACTGAAGCTTTCTTT. This sequence encodes CASSFDTAGNTEAFF.

This sequence joins TRBV11-2 and TRBJ2-1, with 8 bases matching TRBD1. After removal of 5 bases from V and 6 bases from J, the junction contained 3 bases not matched to a gene. CDR3 length: 13 residues. Germline values: CDR1 SGHAT, CDR2 FQNNGV. Here the CDR3 reads CASSATGVNEQFF. In nucleotides, the CDR3 is TGTGCCAGCAGCGCGACAGGGGTCAATGAGCAGTTCTTC.

The chain combines TRBV19 with TRBJ1-1; weak D call: TRBD1 (6 bases). There are 14 residues in the CDR3. Germline values: CDR1 LNHDA, CDR2 SQIVND (reference sequence). Trimming left V 4 bases short and J 1 base short, with 10 bases between. This CDR3 reads CASSNRAGNTEAFF. CDR3 coding DNA: TGTGCCAGTAGTAACAGGGCAGGGAACACTGAAGCTTTCTTT.

The rearrangement links TRBV6-1 to TRBJ2-7, with D perhaps TRBD2 (5 bases). From germline, CDR1 is MNHNS and CDR2 SASEGT. Trimming cost V 6 bases and J 4 bases, with 19 bases left between them. The CDR3 runs 15 residues. The CDR3 sequence is CASRAEDWAGYEQYF. Written as DNA, the CDR3 is TGTGCCAGCAGGGCGGAGGATTGGGCTGGTTACGAGCAGTACTTC.

V gene TRBV10-1 combines with J gene TRBJ2-7; TRBD2 aligns across 8 bases. The CDR3 consists of 13 residues. Trimming at V came to 6 bases and at J to 1 base, leaving 2 bases not matched to a gene. The germline V gene has CDR1 WNHNN and CDR2 SYGVQD (reference sequence). CDR3 loop: CASSGTSSYEQYF. The CDR3 nucleotides read TGCGCCAGCAGCGGGACTAGTTCCTACGAGCAGTACTTC.

The chain combines TRBV5-1 with TRBJ2-7, with 8 nucleotides matching TRBD2. Germline V gives CDR1 SGHRS, CDR2 YFSETQ. Trimming took 8 bases from V and 3 from J; bases not matched to a gene: 19. The length of the CDR3 is 17 residues. The CDR3 region is CARAAREGRTDIYEQYF. For the CDR3, the DNA is TGCGCCAGAGCAGCCCGGGAGGGCCGTACCGATATCTACGAGCAGTACTTC.

The chain recombines TRBV7-2 with TRBJ1-1; maybe TRBD1 (5 bases). The CDR3 length is 15 residues. Trimming removed 5 bases at V and 2 bases at J, with 15 bases between. The germline V gene encodes CDR1 SGHTA and CDR2 FQGNSA. This chain's CDR3 is CASSPRGQVNTEAFF. The CDR3 region has the DNA TGTGCCAGCAGCCCCCGTGGACAAGTTAACACTGAAGCTTTCTTT.

The chain is built from TRBV18 and TRBJ1-2, with TRBD1 matching 8 bases. Per the germline V gene, CDR1 is KGHSH and CDR2 is LQKENI. Trimming at V came to 4 bases and at J to 7 bases, leaving 11 bases not matched to a gene. The length of the CDR3 is 15 residues. The CDR3 DNA reads as TGTGCCAGCTCACGAGCCCAGGGGGCTGAGGGTGGCTACACCTTC. It encodes CASSRAQGAEGGYTF.

The chain joins TRBV28 to TRBJ2-7, with D unresolved. The CDR3 is 12 amino acids. From germline, CDR1 is MDHEN and CDR2 SYDVKM. Trimming pared 8 bases from V and 4 bases from J, leaving 12 bases between. In DNA, the CDR3 is TGTGCCAGCTCACTTTCCCGTTACGAGCAGTACTTC. Protein product: CASSLSRYEQYF. Combining the CDR3 with reference TRBV28 and TRBJ2-7 gives the whole variable domain DVKVTQSSRYLVKRTGEKVFLECVQDMDHENMFWYRQDPGLGLRLIYFSYDVKMKEKGDIPEGYSVSREKKERFSLILESASTNQTSMYLCASSLSRYEQYFGPGTRLTVT.

The J gene is TRBJ1-3, the V gene TRBV9; maybe TRBD1 (6 bases). Germline CDR1 reads SGDLS; CDR2 reads YYNGEE. Trimming removed 4 bases from V and 4 bases from J, with 18 bases in between. The CDR3 loop spans 16 amino acids. CDR3 bases: TGTGCCAGCAGCCCCCTAGGGAGGGGGGGCGGAAACACCATATATTTT. Residues: CASSPLGRGGGNTIYF.

J is TRBJ1-1 and V is TRBV7-9, with D perhaps matching TRBD1 (5 bases). Between the trimmed V and J ends, which lost 2 bases and 2 bases, there was a span of 9 bases. This CDR3 contains 14 residues. Germline V gene data show CDR1 as SEHNR and CDR2 as FQNEAQ (reference sequence). In nucleotides, the CDR3 is TGTGCCAGCAGCTTAAGGGGCCAAAACACTGAAGCTTTCTTT. Encoded protein: CASSLRGQNTEAFF.

The genes are TRBV18 and TRBJ2-4, with 8 bases fitting TRBD1. V shed 3 bases, J shed 1 base, and the junction held 5 bases outside the gene matches. Germline assignment: CDR1 KGHSH and CDR2 LQKENI. The CDR3 is 16 amino acids. CDR3 DNA sequence: TGTGCCAGCTCACCGCAGGGGGCTCTCGCCAAAAACATTCAGTACTTC. This sequence encodes CASSPQGALAKNIQYF. The full variable domain, with the rest looked up from reference TRBV18 and TRBJ2-4, is NAGVMQNPRHLVRRRGQEARLRCSPMKGHSHVYWYRQLPEEGLKFMVYLQKENIIDESGMPKERFSAEFPKEGPSILRIQQVVRGDSAAYFCASSPQGALAKNIQYFGAGTRLSVL.

The J gene is TRBJ2-3, the V gene TRBV27; 10 bases agree with TRBD2. V was pared by 2 bases and J by 4 bases, with 12 bases of the junction left unmatched. The germline V gene has CDR1 MNHEY and CDR2 SMNVEV (reference sequence). The length of the CDR3 is 18 residues. In DNA, the CDR3 is TGTGCCAGCAGTTTACCCTTATCTAGCGGGAGAGTTGCAGATACGCAGTATTTT. As protein: CASSLPLSSGRVADTQYF.

This clone was counted once. The chain links TRBV29-1 to TRBJ1-3, with a possible D match to TRBD1 (5 bases). Trimming removed 6 bases at V and 4 bases at J, with 13 bases between. CDR1 and CDR2 from the germline V gene are SQVTM and ANQGSEA. CDR3 size: 13 residues. DNA of the CDR3: TGCAGCGTGAGAGGGACTTTGGGAAACACCATATATTTT. This encodes CSVRGTLGNTIYF.

V gene TRBV18 combines with J gene TRBJ2-7; D is perhaps TRBD2 (5 bases). Germline CDR1 and CDR2: KGHSH and LQKENI. The V end lost 3 bases, the J end lost 6 bases, and 21 bases lay between the germline ends. The CDR3 covers 16 residues. CDR3 nucleotide sequence: TGTGCCAGCTCACCGTCAAGGGAGTTGACGAAATGCGAGCAGTACTTC. Residues: CASSPSRELTKCEQYF. Full variable domain (remainder filled in from reference TRBV18 and TRBJ2-7): NAGVMQNPRHLVRRRGQEARLRCSPMKGHSHVYWYRQLPEEGLKFMVYLQKENIIDESGMPKERFSAEFPKEGPSILRIQQVVRGDSAAYFCASSPSRELTKCEQYFGPGTRLTVT.

The chain employs TRBV7-6 and TRBJ2-7; possible D gene TRBD2, 5 bases. This CDR3 contains 13 residues. V was cut by 4 bases and J by 7 bases, with 14 bases left in between. Germline CDR1 and CDR2: SGHVS and FNYEAQ. The CDR3 DNA follows: TGTGCCAGCAGCTCTTGGACCTCGGGAGAGCAGTACTTC. Translating gives CASSSWTSGEQYF.

The genes are TRBV7-9 and TRBJ2-1, with a tentative D call TRBD2 (7 bases). The CDR3 extends over 17 amino acids. V was cut by 1 base and J by 4 bases, with 17 bases left in between. Germline CDR1 is SEHNR and CDR2 is FQNEAQ (reference sequence). This CDR3 reads CASSLDIGGRVYNEQFF. The CDR3 DNA sequence: TGTGCCAGCAGCTTAGATATAGGGGGGAGGGTGTACAATGAGCAGTTCTTC.

The V call is TRBV7-3, the J call TRBJ2-1, with TRBD2 matching 7 bases. Germline trimming cut 1 base from V and 2 bases from J; bases unmatched to any gene: 2. Germline assignment: CDR1 SGHTA and CDR2 FQGTGA. This CDR3 comprises 15 residues. The CDR3 bases are TGTGCCAGCAGCTTAAGCGGGAGCACCTACAATGAGCAGTTCTTC. The encoded protein is CASSLSGSTYNEQFF.

The DNA for the CDR3 is TGCGCCAGCAGCTTGGTATTTGGGACACTGCAAGAGACCCAGTACTTC. This sequence encodes CASSLVFGTLQETQYF. The chain recombines TRBV5-1 with TRBJ2-5; TRBD1 might be the D (6 bases). The CDR3 is 16 residues long. Germline V gene sequence: CDR1 SGHRS, CDR2 YFSETQ. Deletions cut 0 bases from V and 2 bases from J, with 14 bases between.

The rearrangement links TRBV4-1 to TRBJ2-7; TRBD2 agrees at 11 bases. The length of the CDR3 is 14 residues. V gave up 4 bases and J gave up 3 bases; unmatched junction bases: 2. Germline-derived CDR1 and CDR2 are MGHRA and YSYEKL. The CDR3 sequence is CASSLGLADYEQYF. The DNA for the CDR3 is TGCGCCAGCAGCCTGGGACTAGCGGACTACGAGCAGTACTTC.

The chain has TRBV5-6 and TRBJ2-7; 10 bases map to TRBD1. CDR3 length: 14 amino acids. V was clipped by 4 bases and J by 5 bases; unmatched bases: 6. From germline, CDR1 is SGHDT and CDR2 YYEEEE. This CDR3 is CASSGDRGLDEQYF. The CDR3 bases are TGTGCCAGCAGCGGGGACAGGGGCCTCGACGAGCAGTACTTC.

The gene calls are TRBV28 and TRBJ2-7; 12 nucleotides line up with TRBD1. The V gene's germline CDR1 is MDHEN and CDR2 SYDVKM. V shed 6 bases and J 7 bases; nucleotides not matched to a gene: 10. CDR3 size: 15 residues. CDR3 coding DNA: TGTGCCAGCAGCAAACCGGGACAGGGGGCAGAGGAGCAGTACTTC. It codes for CASSKPGQGAEEQYF.

The rearrangement uses TRBV11-2 and TRBJ2-7, with TRBD1 matching 7 bases. Germline V gives CDR1 SGHAT, CDR2 FQNNGV. CDR3 size: 15 residues. V lost 5 bases, J lost 1 base, and 8 bases stayed unmatched. Here the CDR3 DNA reads TGTGCCAGCAGCCTCCGGGACAGCCCTTCCTACGAGCAGTACTTC. Translating it yields CASSLRDSPSYEQYF.